Listed here are 5 T cell receptor beta chains from one sample, sequenced in a study of cytomegalovirus exposure and HLA in healthy donors (dated by TCRdb to about 2017). Receptor libraries were prepared by the immunoSEQ multiplex PCR assay. For the multiplex PCR, a mixture combining 60 forward primers for TCR Vbeta segments and 13 reverse primers for TCR Jbeta segments was used. TCRdb took this table from immuneACCESS and kept in-frame rearrangements with V and J called. Such tables lack part of the clones; where checked against another copy, unresolved V genes explain under half of the gap, and the rest is unexplained. For this sample the table gives around 130,000 clones, of which over 70% were detected only once. The ten largest clones represent 3.1% of the sample. The sample was PBMCs. The receptors stem from a man younger than 45 in good health and CMV-seronegative.

The chain is built from TRBV4-2 and TRBJ2-3; 8 positions match TRBD1. V lost 0 bases, J lost 3 bases, and 11 bases stayed unmatched. Germline CDR1 is LGHNA and CDR2 is YNFKEQ. The CDR3 loop spans 18 amino acids. The CDR3 DNA is TGTGCCAGCAGCCAAGATATGGGGAACAGGGGGAGGACAGATACGCAGTATTTT. Translated, it gives CASSQDMGNRGRTDTQYF.

This chain joins TRBV6-4 and TRBJ2-3; D perhaps matches TRBD1 (6 bases). The CDR3 covers 15 residues. V was cut by 4 bases and J by 1 base, with 12 bases left in between. The germline gives CDR1 MRHNA, CDR2 SNTAGT. CDR3 residues: CASSGSAGGTDTQYF. The CDR3 DNA reads as TGTGCCAGCAGTGGATCGGCAGGGGGCACAGATACGCAGTATTTT.

V is TRBV28 and J is TRBJ2-7, with D perhaps matching TRBD1 (6 bases). V was cut by 7 bases and J by 2 bases, with 21 bases left in between. The CDR3 consists of 16 residues. CDR1 MDHEN and CDR2 SYDVKM come from the germline V gene. The CDR3 nucleotides are TGTGCCAGCATCTCACAGGGATTAAAGACAACCTACGAGCAGTACTTC. Its protein product is CASISQGLKTTYEQYF.

The V gene is TRBV6-1, the J gene TRBJ2-3; D is possibly TRBD2 (6 bases). This CDR3 has 17 residues. V lost 1 base and J 3 bases, leaving 17 bases between the germline ends. Germline V gene lookup returns CDR1 MNHNS and CDR2 SASEGT. The CDR3 DNA sequence: TGTGCCAGCAGTGAAGGGAGGAGGAGGGGCCGAACAGATACGCAGTATTTT. It specifies CASSEGRRRGRTDTQYF.

This clone was recorded a few times. The chain joins TRBV30 to TRBJ1-2; unclear D gene. Between the trimmed V and J ends, which lost 4 bases and 2 bases, there was a span of 11 bases. The CDR3 spans 13 residues. Germline assignment: CDR1 GTSNPN and CDR2 SVGIG (reference sequence). The CDR3 here is CAWKLNANYGYTF. DNA for the CDR3: TGTGCCTGGAAGCTAAACGCAAACTATGGCTACACCTTC.